Listed here is a single TCR beta chain. Its antigen is not known. Within the ViraFEST assay, antigen-specific CD4+ T cells underwent expansion with viral peptide pools prior to sequencing. Cultured cells yielded isolated CD4+ T cells after less than 11 days. This entry is derived from a study of vaccination effects on CD4 cells after COVID-19. Study results and limitations: Vaccine- and infection-induced clones showed marked clonal contraction late following vaccination.

Produced via immunoSEQ multiplex PCR; TCRdb's table is partial and in-frame only. The table lists 70,000 to 95,000 clones, approximately 81% of them singletons, with 1.5% to 2% in the top ten. Material: CD4+ T cells from PBMCs cultured with HCoV-229E spike peptides, obtained before COVID-19 vaccination. The TCR originated in a human donor who received a COVID-19 vaccine.

The CDR3 DNA reads as TGTGCCAGCAGTGGGACAGCCGGCAATGAGCAGTTCTTC. Amino acid sequence: CASSGTAGNEQFF. J is TRBJ2-1 and V is TRBV2; D is possibly TRBD1 (6 bases). Looked up from germline, CDR1 is SNHLY and CDR2 is FYNNEI. Trimming removed 4 bases from V and 6 bases from J, with 10 bases in between. This CDR3 contains 13 residues.